These 30 T cell receptor beta chains were all obtained from the same sample, sequenced in a study of T cells in Graves' hyperthyroidism and ophthalmopathy. TCR beta CDR3 regions were amplified from RNA transcripts. The HTBI primer set was used in a first-round RT-PCR of the TCR CDR3. Via MiXCR, TCRdb re-called the multiplex PCR reads, giving one row per CDR3 protein. The data hold a few hundred thousand distinct CDR3 sequences, with roughly 15% observed a single time. Sequenced material: blood. These receptors all come from a woman in her 40s with Graves' hyperthyroidism that later progressed to Graves' ophthalmopathy.

This clonotype was seen only a few times. This rearrangement joins TRBV7-9 to TRBJ2-7; 9 bases map to TRBD1. Per the germline V gene, CDR1 is SEHNR and CDR2 is FQNEAQ (reference sequence). The length of the CDR3 is 13 residues. The V gene end was trimmed by 6 bases and the J gene end by 5 bases; junction bases not matched to a gene: 5. As DNA, the CDR3 is TGTGCCAGCAGGAGGGGGACAGGGAACGAGCAGTACTTC. It is translated as CASRRGTGNEQYF. Full variable domain (rest looked up from reference TRBV7-9 and TRBJ2-7): DTGVSQNPRHKITKRGQNVTFRCDPISEHNRLYWYRQTLGQGPEFLTYFQNEAQLEKSRLLSDRFSAERPKGSFSTLEIQRTEQGDSAMYLCASRRGTGNEQYFGPGTRLTVT.

The rearrangement joins TRBV6-4 to TRBJ1-2; 9 positions agree with TRBD1. The germline CDR1 and CDR2 sequences are MRHNA and SNTAGT. The CDR3 runs to 16 residues. With 10 bases clipped from V and 4 bases from J, the junction kept 16 bases outside the gene matches. The CDR3 region is CATLNWDREISYGYTF. CDR3 DNA: TGTGCCACTCTGAACTGGGACAGGGAAATTTCCTATGGCTACACCTTC.

This clonotype was seen repeatedly, ten times or more. This chain links TRBV7-3 with TRBJ2-2; unclear D gene. CDR1 is SGHTA and CDR2 is FQGTGA in the germline V gene. V lost 2 bases and J 0 bases, leaving 7 bases between the germline ends. The CDR3 covers 15 residues. For the CDR3, the DNA is TGTGCCAGCAGCTTAGGCGTATCGAACACCGGGGAGCTGTTTTTT. Translated: CASSLGVSNTGELFF.

This clonotype was counted many times. The chain recombines TRBV20-1 with TRBJ2-7; maybe TRBD2 (6 bases). The CDR3 spans 14 residues. Deletions cut 3 bases from V and 3 bases from J, with 15 bases between. Germline CDR1 and CDR2: DFQATT and SNEGSKA (reference sequence). CDR3 DNA sequence: TGCAGTGCTAGGCTCAGCGGGCGCGGCTACGAGCAGTACTTC. It specifies CSARLSGRGYEQYF.

This clonotype was counted ten times or more. The genes are TRBV7-3 and TRBJ2-1, with 12 bases fitting TRBD2. V dropped 4 bases and J dropped 6; count of bases not matched to a gene: 10. The length of the CDR3 is 17 residues. Germline V gene lookup returns CDR1 SGHTA and CDR2 FQGTGA. The CDR3 protein is CASSSWGLAGPSNEQFF. The CDR3 coding sequence is TGTGCCAGCAGCTCATGGGGACTAGCGGGCCCGTCCAATGAGCAGTTCTTC.

This clonotype was seen a few times. The CDR3 sequence: CASSFGTGANEQFF. CDR3 bases: TGCGCCAGCAGCTTCGGGACAGGGGCGAATGAGCAGTTCTTC. This chain uses TRBV5-1 with TRBJ2-1, with 10 nucleotides matching TRBD1. Per the germline V gene, CDR1 is SGHRS and CDR2 is YFSETQ. The CDR3 totals 14 residues. The V and J ends lost 2 bases and 7 bases, in that order; junction bases with no gene match: 3.

A word on this clonotype: A much larger clone differs by one base, so this may be a read error. The chain combines TRBV19 with TRBJ2-1; D might be TRBD2 (6 bases). The CDR3 sequence is 12 residues long. Germline CDR1 is LNHDA and CDR2 is SQIVND (reference sequence). The V and J ends lost 3 bases and 11 bases respectively, with 11 bases between them. The CDR3 DNA reads as TGTGCCAGTAGTATCGGGGGTCATAAGCAGTTCTTC. Protein: CASSIGGHKQFF.

This clonotype was counted at least ten times. The chain recombines TRBV15 with TRBJ2-5; 10 nucleotides match TRBD1. V was pared by 3 bases and J by 0 bases, with 4 bases of the junction left unmatched. Germline V lookup: CDR1 LNHNV, CDR2 YYDKDF (reference sequence). CDR3 size: 16 residues. The CDR3 loop reads CATSRRGQGNQETQYF. The CDR3 nucleotides read TGTGCCACCAGCAGGCGGGGACAGGGGAACCAAGAGACCCAGTACTTC.

Comment on this clonotype: A much larger clone differs by one base, so this may be a read error. V is TRBV6-2 or TRBV6-3 and J is TRBJ2-3; D call uncertain. The CDR3 has 12 residues. Germline lookup yields CDR1 MNHEY and CDR2 SVGEGT. Trimming stripped 5 bases from V and 8 bases from J, with 11 bases between. CDR3 in amino acids: CASSLQWGTQYF. DNA for the CDR3: TGTGCCAGCAGTCTGCAGTGGGGTACGCAGTATTTT.

This clonotype was recorded many times. The chain carries TRBV11-2 and TRBJ2-3, with TRBD1 as a possible D gene (5 bases). The germline V and J ends were trimmed by 5 bases and 0 bases, with 18 bases remaining between them. Per germline, CDR1 SGHAT and CDR2 FQNNGV. The CDR3 runs 17 residues. This CDR3 is CASSAYGWGESTDTQYF. CDR3 nucleotide sequence: TGTGCCAGCAGCGCATACGGGTGGGGCGAAAGCACAGATACGCAGTATTTT.

This clonotype was recorded many times. The chain combines TRBV28 with TRBJ2-5, with 7 bases that match TRBD2. Germline V gene lookup returns CDR1 MDHEN and CDR2 SYDVKM. This CDR3 has 15 amino acids. Germline trimming cut 8 bases from V and 7 bases from J; bases unmatched to any gene: 16. CDR3 nucleotides: TGTGCCAGCGAGGGCGCGGGGTCCTCGGGGGGGACCCAGTACTTC. It specifies CASEGAGSSGGTQYF.

This clonotype was counted many times. The chain combines TRBV24-1 with TRBJ2-2, with D unclear. The CDR3 loop spans 13 amino acids. Trimming removed 7 bases at V and 0 bases at J, with 5 bases between. CDR1 and CDR2 from the germline V gene are KGHDR and SFDVKD. The CDR3 loop reads CATRTSNTGELFF. Written as DNA, the CDR3 is TGTGCCACCAGAACTTCGAACACCGGGGAGCTGTTTTTT.

This sequence joins TRBV4-1 and TRBJ2-3; TRBD2 aligns across 9 bases. The CDR3 is 17 amino acids. The germline gives CDR1 MGHRA, CDR2 YSYEKL. The ends lost 1 base at V and 5 bases at J; junction bases unmatched: 10. CDR3 sequence reads: CASSQAMLGGRVDTQYF. CDR3 DNA sequence: TGCGCCAGCAGCCAAGCCATGCTCGGCGGGAGGGTAGATACGCAGTATTTT.

A few counts support this clonotype. The chain links TRBV24-1 to TRBJ2-1, with a tentative D call TRBD2 (6 bases). This CDR3 comprises 15 residues. CDR1 and CDR2 (germline): KGHDR, SFDVKD. Deletions cut 9 bases from V and 4 bases from J, with 18 bases between. For the CDR3, the DNA is TGTGCCACCGGGACCCCGGGAGTTAGTTACAATGAGCAGTTCTTC. Its protein is CATGTPGVSYNEQFF.

This clonotype was seen a handful of times. The chain carries TRBV19 and TRBJ2-6, with TRBD1 matching 8 bases. Germline values: CDR1 LNHDA, CDR2 SQIVND (reference sequence). With 4 bases clipped from V and 5 bases from J, the junction kept 10 bases outside the gene matches. The CDR3 runs 17 residues. CDR3 residues: CASSKPGQAKRANVLTF. Here the CDR3 DNA reads TGTGCCAGTAGTAAGCCGGGACAGGCAAAAAGGGCCAACGTCCTGACTTTC.

This clonotype was detected many times. V and J are TRBV19 and TRBJ2-1, with 8 bases that match TRBD2. This CDR3 is built from 17 residues. Germline lookup yields CDR1 LNHDA and CDR2 SQIVND (reference sequence). V lost 6 bases to trimming and J lost 3 bases; unmatched junction nucleotides: 13. The CDR3 region is CASRERIAGRNYNEQFF. Here the CDR3 DNA reads TGTGCCAGTAGGGAGAGGATAGCGGGAAGGAACTACAATGAGCAGTTCTTC.

This clonotype came up many times. The chain is built from TRBV28 and TRBJ2-3; TRBD2 is a possible D gene (6 bases). V shed 3 bases and J shed 1 base, with 17 bases lying between them. CDR3 size: 17 residues. Germline V lookup: CDR1 MDHEN, CDR2 SYDVKM. The CDR3 nucleotides read TGTGCCAGCAGTTTTTGGACGGCGGGGATCGGCACAGATACGCAGTATTTT. It translates to CASSFWTAGIGTDTQYF.

This clonotype was counted many times. The chain uses TRBV4-1 and TRBJ2-7; 8 nucleotides match TRBD1. Germline assignment: CDR1 MGHRA and CDR2 YSYEKL. V was clipped by 4 bases and J by 3 bases; unmatched bases: 17. CDR3 size: 18 residues. The CDR3 nucleotides are TGCGCCAGCAGCCCGGTGACAGGGGCTTACCGGGGCGACTACGAGCAGTACTTC. Amino acids: CASSPVTGAYRGDYEQYF.

This clonotype was seen repeatedly, ten times or more. The chain employs TRBV27 and TRBJ1-2, with 10 positions matching TRBD1. The trim removed 5 bases at V and 3 bases at J, leaving 15 bases unmatched. Germline V gene data show CDR1 as MNHEY and CDR2 as SMNVEV (reference sequence). The CDR3 has 18 residues. Here the CDR3 reads CASSPLSGTGEFDYGYTF. The CDR3 region has the DNA TGTGCCAGCAGTCCACTTAGCGGGACAGGGGAGTTCGACTATGGCTACACCTTC.

This clonotype was seen repeatedly, ten times or more. V and J are TRBV5-5 and TRBJ1-2, with 10 bases fitting TRBD1. V lost 3 bases to trimming and J lost 4 bases; unmatched junction nucleotides: 9. The germline V gene has CDR1 SGHKS and CDR2 YYEKEE (reference sequence). The length of the CDR3 is 16 residues. CDR3 nucleotide sequence: TGTGCCAGCAGCTCTACCGGGACAGGGGCTTCCTATGGCTACACCTTC. This encodes CASSSTGTGASYGYTF.

The J gene is TRBJ2-2, the V gene TRBV7-3; 7 positions match TRBD2. V was clipped by 5 bases and J by 5 bases; unmatched bases: 8. CDR3 length equals 15 residues. In germline, CDR1 is SGHTA, CDR2 FQGTGA. In nucleotides, the CDR3 is TGTGCCAGCAGCCGCGGGACGGGGGGAACCGGGGAGCTGTTTTTT. Protein sequence: CASSRGTGGTGELFF.

The sample holds many counts of this clonotype. The rearrangement uses TRBV3-1 and TRBJ1-6, with unresolved D. Germline V gene lookup returns CDR1 LGHDT and CDR2 YNNKEL (reference sequence). The CDR3 runs 15 residues. Trimming left V 1 base short and J 7 bases short, with 11 bases between. CDR3 in amino acids: CASSQGSTVNSPLHF. DNA of the CDR3: TGTGCCAGCAGCCAAGGTTCGACGGTCAATTCACCCCTCCACTTT.

This clonotype was found many times. The chain employs TRBV4-1 and TRBJ2-2, with 11 positions matching TRBD2. Germline-derived CDR1 and CDR2 are MGHRA and YSYEKL. This CDR3 comprises 16 residues. V was pared by 2 bases and J by 5 bases, with 4 bases of the junction left unmatched. The DNA of the CDR3 is TGCGCCAGCAGCCAACGGACTAGCGGGCATACCGGGGAGCTGTTTTTT. Protein product: CASSQRTSGHTGELFF.

The rearrangement joins TRBV24-1 to TRBJ2-5, with D possibly TRBD2 on 5 matching bases. V shed 5 bases and J shed 2 bases, with 14 bases lying between them. From germline, CDR1 is KGHDR and CDR2 SFDVKD. The length of the CDR3 is 15 residues. The CDR3 protein is CATSAHGELQETQYF. The CDR3 nucleotides are TGTGCCACCAGTGCCCATGGGGAGTTACAAGAGACCCAGTACTTC.

The rearrangement uses TRBV18 and TRBJ2-3; no firm D call. The V gene lost 1 base and the J gene lost 4 bases, with 3 bases spanning the gap. This CDR3 is built from 12 residues. Germline-derived CDR1 and CDR2 are KGHSH and LQKENI. CDR3 loop: CASSPQADTQYF. In DNA form, the CDR3 reads TGTGCCAGCTCACCACAAGCAGATACGCAGTATTTT.

This clonotype occurred many times. The chain is built from TRBV6-1 and TRBJ2-3; 7 bases fit TRBD1. V was pared by 5 bases and J by 0 bases, with 5 bases of the junction left unmatched. The CDR3 spans 15 residues. Germline-derived CDR1 and CDR2 are MNHNS and SASEGT. CDR3 in DNA: TGTGCCAGCAGTTCGACAGGGTATAGCACAGATACGCAGTATTTT. This codes for CASSSTGYSTDTQYF.

A word on this clonotype: At one end the junction does not follow the germline gene, possibly because of a read error. This chain uses TRBV5-1 with TRBJ2-1, with D uncertain. The CDR3 is 16 amino acids. Per germline, CDR1 SGHRS and CDR2 YFSETQ. The CDR3 region is CASSVGSWESYNEQSF. The CDR3 nucleotides read TGCGCCAGCAGCGTAGGATCATGGGAATCCTACAATGAGCAGTCCTTC.

This clonotype was seen many times. The chain uses TRBV12-3 or TRBV12-4 and TRBJ2-7; the D is unclear. The CDR3 contains 13 residues. The V end was cut by 2 bases, the J end by 0 bases, with 5 bases between. The CDR3 protein is CASSLKSSYEQYF. The CDR3 nucleotides are TGTGCCAGCAGTTTAAAAAGCTCCTACGAGCAGTACTTC.

There are many counts of this clonotype. The chain couples TRBV29-1 to TRBJ2-1; 8 bases are a match to TRBD2. The germline gives CDR1 SQVTM, CDR2 ANQGSEA. The CDR3 is 13 amino acids. V trimming: 6 bases; J trimming: 6 bases; junction bases outside the gene matches: 7. The CDR3 sequence is CSVAGVIVNEQFF. Written as DNA, the CDR3 is TGCAGCGTAGCGGGAGTCATTGTCAATGAGCAGTTCTTC.

The sample holds many counts of this clonotype. The chain links TRBV12-3 or TRBV12-4 to TRBJ2-2; D gene uncertain. The CDR3 covers 15 residues. The V end lost 3 bases, the J end lost 0 bases, and 8 bases lay between the germline ends. The CDR3 loop reads CASSFEQPNTGELFF. In DNA, the CDR3 is TGTGCCAGCAGTTTCGAACAGCCGAACACCGGGGAGCTGTTTTTT.